Each of the 14 T cell receptor beta chains below was sequenced from the same sample in a study of somatic mutations in cytotoxic T cells in rheumatoid arthritis. Measured with immunoSEQ multiplex PCR; TCRdb has only the in-frame clones, and not every one. The repertoire consists of 15,000 to 20,000 clones, with roughly 72% occurring once and the leading ten covering 5.3%. The specimen sequenced was CD8+ T cells sorted from blood. These receptors all stem from a man aged 55 to 69 in good health.

The chain couples TRBV5-1 to TRBJ2-2; TRBD1 aligns across 8 bases. CDR3 length: 14 residues. V dropped 4 bases and J dropped 7; count of bases not matched to a gene: 6. CDR1 and CDR2 (germline): SGHRS, YFSETQ. The CDR3 nucleotides read TGCGCCAGCAGCCTCGACAGGGGATACGGGGAGCTGTTTTTT. This gives the protein CASSLDRGYGELFF.

The chain links TRBV7-6 to TRBJ2-1; 8 nucleotides align to TRBD1. The V gene's germline CDR1 is SGHVS and CDR2 FNYEAQ. The ends lost 3 bases at V and 6 bases at J; junction bases unmatched: 10. The CDR3 has 16 residues. The CDR3 region is CASSLTGAAFRNEQFF. CDR3 sequence (DNA): TGTGCCAGCAGCTTGACAGGGGCCGCCTTTCGCAATGAGCAGTTCTTC.

This chain joins TRBV29-1 and TRBJ1-2; D may be TRBD1 (6 bases). V gave up 4 bases and J gave up 6 bases, with 9 bases separating them. The CDR3 length is 11 residues. Germline CDR1 and CDR2: SQVTM and ANQGSEA. CDR3 coding DNA: TGCAGCGTTGCTGGGGGCCATGGCTACACCTTC. This gives the protein CSVAGGHGYTF.

The chain is built from TRBV7-2 and TRBJ2-7; 15 nucleotides line up with TRBD2. With V trimmed by 4 bases and J by 4 bases, 11 bases remained unmatched. The germline V gene encodes CDR1 SGHTA and CDR2 FQGNSA. This CDR3 contains 18 residues. CDR3 sequence reads: CASSWGLAGGQAGYEQYF. The CDR3 DNA reads TGTGCCAGCAGCTGGGGACTAGCGGGGGGTCAGGCGGGGTACGAGCAGTACTTC. The variable domain in full, with the rest retrieved from reference TRBV7-2 and TRBJ2-7, is GAGVSQSPSNKVTEKGKDVELRCDPISGHTALYWYRQSLGQGLEFLIYFQGNSAPDKSGLPSDRFSAERTGGSVSTLTIQRTQQEDSAVYLCASSWGLAGGQAGYEQYFGPGTRLTVT.

The rearrangement joins TRBV25-1 to TRBJ1-1, with D hard to call. This CDR3 is 14 amino acids long. Trimming cost V 3 bases and J 2 bases, with 10 bases left between them. Germline V CDR1 and CDR2: MGHDK, SYGVNS. CDR3 bases: TGTGCCAGCAGTGATAGTCCGACAAACACTGAAGCTTTCTTT. It specifies CASSDSPTNTEAFF.

With regard to this clone: The same CDR3 arises from other DNA sequences in this sample as well. J is TRBJ2-7 and V is TRBV7-9, with no clear D. The germline V and J ends were trimmed by 4 bases and 4 bases, with 5 bases remaining between them. The CDR3 is 11 residues long. The germline V gene has CDR1 SEHNR and CDR2 FQNEAQ (reference sequence). The CDR3 DNA follows: TGTGCCAGCAGCTCTGAGTACGAGCAGTACTTC. This gives the protein CASSSEYEQYF.

This clone was counted once. The V call is TRBV6-1, the J call TRBJ2-7; D call uncertain. Germline CDR1 and CDR2: MNHNS and SASEGT. Trimming pared 5 bases from V and 1 base from J, leaving 12 bases between. This CDR3 is 14 amino acids long. The CDR3, as DNA: TGTGCCAGCAGTTTGGAGAGGTTGTCCTACGAGCAGTACTTC. Translating it yields CASSLERLSYEQYF.

The V gene is TRBV18, the J gene TRBJ2-5, with 11 bases lining up with TRBD2. This CDR3 contains 19 residues. Looked up from germline, CDR1 is KGHSH and CDR2 is LQKENI. J was trimmed by 3 bases and V by 3 bases; bases with no gene match: 15. The CDR3 spells CASSPMPPPVTSGKETQYF. As DNA, the CDR3 is TGTGCCAGCTCACCCATGCCCCCCCCGGTGACTAGCGGGAAAGAGACCCAGTACTTC.

The CDR3 is CSVVGGYEQYF. In DNA, the CDR3 is TGCAGCGTTGTGGGGGGGTACGAGCAGTACTTC. V and J are TRBV29-1 and TRBJ2-7; 7 bases align to TRBD2. J was trimmed by 4 bases and V by 4 bases; bases with no gene match: 1. Germline V gene data show CDR1 as SQVTM and CDR2 as ANQGSEA. The CDR3 is made up of 11 amino acids.

This clone occurred a few times. The genes are TRBV7-6 and TRBJ2-1; 10 bases line up with TRBD2. The ends lost 3 bases at V and 4 bases at J; junction bases unmatched: 6. The CDR3 loop spans 16 amino acids. Germline lookup yields CDR1 SGHVS and CDR2 FNYEAQ. CDR3 sequence reads: CASSFQRGGSYNEQFF. In nucleotides, the CDR3 is TGTGCCAGCAGCTTTCAGCGGGGGGGAAGTTACAATGAGCAGTTCTTC.

This clone was found a few times. The chain joins TRBV7-2 to TRBJ2-7; 8 bases fit TRBD2. From germline, CDR1 is SGHTA and CDR2 FQGNSA. The CDR3 is 12 residues long. V dropped 3 bases and J dropped 6; count of bases not matched to a gene: 1. The CDR3, as DNA: TGTGCCAGCAGCTTCGCGGGAGGCGAGCAGTACTTC. It is translated as CASSFAGGEQYF.

The sample holds a few counts of this clone. The rearrangement uses TRBV2 and TRBJ1-5; unclear D gene. CDR3 length: 13 amino acids. The germline V gene encodes CDR1 SNHLY and CDR2 FYNNEI. Between the trimmed V and J ends, which lost 4 bases and 7 bases, there was a span of 11 bases. The DNA of the CDR3 is TGTGCCAGCAGTGGTAGCCCCGGGCAGCCCCAGCATTTT. Translating it yields CASSGSPGQPQHF.

This chain uses TRBV11-3 with TRBJ2-7; D is possibly TRBD2 (6 bases). The V end lost 4 bases, the J end lost 2 bases, and 12 bases lay between the germline ends. This CDR3 has 14 amino acids. CDR1 is SGHNT and CDR2 is YENEEA in the germline V gene. The DNA of the CDR3 is TGTGCCAGCAGCTATGGAGGGGCCCCCTACGAGCAGTACTTC. Encoded protein: CASSYGGAPYEQYF. The full variable domain, its missing parts supplied by reference TRBV11-3 and TRBJ2-7, is EAGVVQSPRYKIIEKKQPVAFWCNPISGHNTLYWYLQNLGQGPELLIRYENEEAVDDSQLPKDRFSAERLKGVDSTLKIQPAELGDSAVYLCASSYGGAPYEQYFGPGTRLTVT.

The rearrangement links TRBV29-1 to TRBJ2-2; 8 nucleotides line up with TRBD1. This CDR3 contains 14 residues. The germline V gene has CDR1 SQVTM and CDR2 ANQGSEA. The V gene end was trimmed by 3 bases and the J gene end by 6 bases; junction bases not matched to a gene: 6. The DNA for the CDR3 is TGCAGCGTTGACAACAGGGGGGTTCCCGGGGAGCTGTTTTTT. The encoded protein is CSVDNRGVPGELFF.